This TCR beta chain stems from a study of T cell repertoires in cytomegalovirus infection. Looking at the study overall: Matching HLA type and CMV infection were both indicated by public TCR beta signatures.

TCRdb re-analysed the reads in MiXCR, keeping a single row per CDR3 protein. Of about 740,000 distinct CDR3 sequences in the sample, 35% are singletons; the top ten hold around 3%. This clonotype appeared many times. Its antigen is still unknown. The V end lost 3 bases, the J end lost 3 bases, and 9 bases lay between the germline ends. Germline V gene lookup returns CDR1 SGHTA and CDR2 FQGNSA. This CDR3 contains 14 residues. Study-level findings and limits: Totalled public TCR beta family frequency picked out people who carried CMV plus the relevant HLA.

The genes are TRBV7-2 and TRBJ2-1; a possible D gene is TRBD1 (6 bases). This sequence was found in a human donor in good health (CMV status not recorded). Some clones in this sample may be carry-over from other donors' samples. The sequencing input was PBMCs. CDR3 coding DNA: TGTGCCAGCAGCTTGGACAGCAGCTACAATGAGCAGTTCTTC. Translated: CASSLDSSYNEQFF.